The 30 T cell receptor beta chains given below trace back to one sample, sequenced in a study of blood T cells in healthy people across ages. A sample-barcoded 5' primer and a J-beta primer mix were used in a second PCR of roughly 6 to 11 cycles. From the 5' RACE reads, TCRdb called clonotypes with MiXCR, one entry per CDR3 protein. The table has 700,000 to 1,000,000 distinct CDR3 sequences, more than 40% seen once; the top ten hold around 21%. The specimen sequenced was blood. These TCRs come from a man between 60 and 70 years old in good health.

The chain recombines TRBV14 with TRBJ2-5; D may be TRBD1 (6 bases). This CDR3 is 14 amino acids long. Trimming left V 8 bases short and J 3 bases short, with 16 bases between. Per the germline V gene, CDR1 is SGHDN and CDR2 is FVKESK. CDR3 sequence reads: CASAMVGGEETQYF. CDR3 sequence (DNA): TGTGCCAGCGCTATGGTAGGGGGAGAAGAGACCCAGTACTTC.

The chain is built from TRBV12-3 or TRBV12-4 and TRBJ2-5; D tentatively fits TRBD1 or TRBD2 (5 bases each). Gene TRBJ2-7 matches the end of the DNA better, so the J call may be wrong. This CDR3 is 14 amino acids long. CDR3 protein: CASRATAVNYEQYF. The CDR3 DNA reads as TGTGCCAGCAGGGCGACAGCGGTGAATTACGAGCAGTACTTC.

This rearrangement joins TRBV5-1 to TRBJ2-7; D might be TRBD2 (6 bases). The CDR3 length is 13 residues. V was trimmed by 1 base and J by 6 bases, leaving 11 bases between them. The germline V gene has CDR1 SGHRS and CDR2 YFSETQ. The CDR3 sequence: CASSLFGGAEQYF. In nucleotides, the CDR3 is TGCGCCAGCAGCTTGTTCGGCGGGGCCGAGCAGTACTTC.

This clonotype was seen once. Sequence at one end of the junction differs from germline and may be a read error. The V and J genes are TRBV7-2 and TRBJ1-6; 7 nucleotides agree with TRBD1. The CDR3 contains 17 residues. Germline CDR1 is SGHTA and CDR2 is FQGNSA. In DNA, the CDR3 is TGTGCCAGCAGCTTAGGGTCGGCAGGGGGATATAATTCACCCCCCCACTTT. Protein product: CASSLGSAGGYNSPPHF.

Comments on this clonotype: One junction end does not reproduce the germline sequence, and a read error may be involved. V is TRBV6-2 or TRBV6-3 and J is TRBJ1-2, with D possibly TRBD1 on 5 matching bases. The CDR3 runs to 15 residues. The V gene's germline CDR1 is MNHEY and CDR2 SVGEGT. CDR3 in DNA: TGTGCCAGCGGTTACTTCCAGGGATGGGACTATGGCTACACCTTC. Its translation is CASGYFQGWDYGYTF.

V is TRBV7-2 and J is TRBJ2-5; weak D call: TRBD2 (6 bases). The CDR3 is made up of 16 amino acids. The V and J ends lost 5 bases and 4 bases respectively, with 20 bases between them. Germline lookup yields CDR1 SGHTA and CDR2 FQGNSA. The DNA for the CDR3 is TGTGCCAGCAGCCCACCGGGACGAGCGGGTGGAGAGACCCAGTACTTC. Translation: CASSPPGRAGGETQYF.

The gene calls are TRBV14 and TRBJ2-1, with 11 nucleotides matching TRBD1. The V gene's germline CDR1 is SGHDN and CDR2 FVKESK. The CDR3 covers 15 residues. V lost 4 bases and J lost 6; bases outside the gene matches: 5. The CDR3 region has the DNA TGTGCCAGCAGCCTACAGGGACAGGGGGTCAATGAGCAGTTCTTC. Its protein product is CASSLQGQGVNEQFF.

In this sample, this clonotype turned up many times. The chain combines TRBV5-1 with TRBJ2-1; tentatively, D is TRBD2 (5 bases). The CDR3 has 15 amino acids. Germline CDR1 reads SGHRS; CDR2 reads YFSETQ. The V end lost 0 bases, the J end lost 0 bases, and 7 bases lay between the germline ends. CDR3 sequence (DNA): TGCGCCAGCAGCTTGGATGGGAGCTCCTACAATGAGCAGTTCTTC. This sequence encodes CASSLDGSSYNEQFF.

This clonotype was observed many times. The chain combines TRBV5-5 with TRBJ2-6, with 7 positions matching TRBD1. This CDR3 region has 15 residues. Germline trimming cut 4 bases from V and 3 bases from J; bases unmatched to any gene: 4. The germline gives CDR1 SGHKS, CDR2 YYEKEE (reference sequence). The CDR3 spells CASSLTGVGANVLTF. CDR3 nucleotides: TGTGCCAGCAGCCTTACAGGGGTTGGGGCCAACGTCCTGACTTTC. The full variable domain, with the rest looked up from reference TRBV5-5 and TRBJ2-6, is DAGVTQSPTHLIKTRGQQVTLRCSPISGHKSVSWYQQVLGQGPQFIFQYYEKEERGRGNFPDRFSARQFPNYSSELNVNALLLGDSALYLCASSLTGVGANVLTFGAGSRLTVL.

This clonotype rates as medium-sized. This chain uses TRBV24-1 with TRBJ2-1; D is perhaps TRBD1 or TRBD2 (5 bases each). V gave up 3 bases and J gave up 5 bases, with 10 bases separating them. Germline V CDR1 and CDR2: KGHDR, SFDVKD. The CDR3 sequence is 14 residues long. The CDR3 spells CATSDGGSNNEQFF. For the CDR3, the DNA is TGTGCCACCAGTGATGGGGGAAGCAACAATGAGCAGTTCTTC.

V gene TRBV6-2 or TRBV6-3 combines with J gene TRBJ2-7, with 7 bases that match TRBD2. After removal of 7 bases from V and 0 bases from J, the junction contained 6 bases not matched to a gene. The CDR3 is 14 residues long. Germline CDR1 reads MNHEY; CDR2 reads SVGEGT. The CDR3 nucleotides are TGTGCCAGCATTAAAGCGGGGAGCTCCTACGAGCAGTACTTC. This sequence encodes CASIKAGSSYEQYF.

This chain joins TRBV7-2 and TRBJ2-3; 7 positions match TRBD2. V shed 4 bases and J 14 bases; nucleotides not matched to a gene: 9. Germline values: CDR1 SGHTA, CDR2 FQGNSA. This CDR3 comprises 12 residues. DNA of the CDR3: TGTGCCAGCAGCTCGTGGGCTAGCGGTCGGTATTTT. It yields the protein CASSSWASGRYF. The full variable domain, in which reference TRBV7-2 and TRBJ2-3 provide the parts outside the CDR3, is GAGVSQSPSNKVTEKGKDVELRCDPISGHTALYWYRQSLGQGLEFLIYFQGNSAPDKSGLPSDRFSAERTGGSVSTLTIQRTQQEDSAVYLCASSSWASGRYFGPGTRLTVL.

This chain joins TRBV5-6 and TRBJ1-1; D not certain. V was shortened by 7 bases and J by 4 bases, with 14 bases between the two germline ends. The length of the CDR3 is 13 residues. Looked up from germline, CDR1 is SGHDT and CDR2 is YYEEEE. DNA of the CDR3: TGTGCCAGCTCAAGAGGGAGAGGCACTGAAGCTTTCTTT. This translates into CASSRGRGTEAFF.

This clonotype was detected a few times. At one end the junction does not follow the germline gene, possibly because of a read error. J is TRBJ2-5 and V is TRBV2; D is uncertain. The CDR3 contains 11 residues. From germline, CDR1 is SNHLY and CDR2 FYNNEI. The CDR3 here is CASNERETQYF. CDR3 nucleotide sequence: TGTGCCAGCAATGAACGGGAGACCCAGTACTTC.

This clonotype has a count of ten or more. Written as DNA, the CDR3 is TGTGCCAGCAGTCTCGCTAGTTCCTACAATGAGCAGTTCTTC. Protein product: CASSLASSYNEQFF. This chain links TRBV2 with TRBJ2-1; unclear D gene. The CDR3 loop spans 14 amino acids. Looked up from germline, CDR1 is SNHLY and CDR2 is FYNNEI. V was clipped by 5 bases and J by 1 base, with 9 bases between them.

The CDR3 DNA reads TGTGCCAGCAGTTTTAGCACAGGGGGCATCACAGATACGCAGTATTTT. This encodes CASSFSTGGITDTQYF. The rearrangement uses TRBV12-3 or TRBV12-4 and TRBJ2-3, with TRBD1 matching over 9 bases. J gave up 2 bases and V 3 bases, and 6 bases lay outside the gene matches. The CDR3 consists of 16 residues.

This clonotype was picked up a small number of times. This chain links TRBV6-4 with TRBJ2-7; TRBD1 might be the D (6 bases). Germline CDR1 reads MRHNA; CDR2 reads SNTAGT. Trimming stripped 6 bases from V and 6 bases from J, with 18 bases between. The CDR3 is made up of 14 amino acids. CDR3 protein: CASRAPGQVCEQYF. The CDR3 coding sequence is TGTGCCAGCAGAGCCCCGGGACAAGTCTGCGAGCAGTACTTC.

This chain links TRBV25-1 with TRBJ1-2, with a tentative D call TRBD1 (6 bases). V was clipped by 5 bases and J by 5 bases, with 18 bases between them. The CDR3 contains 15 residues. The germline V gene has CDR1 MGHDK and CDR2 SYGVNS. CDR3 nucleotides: TGTGCCAGCAGTCCTTCTGGGGGGCGAGTTTATGGCTACACCTTC. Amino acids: CASSPSGGRVYGYTF.

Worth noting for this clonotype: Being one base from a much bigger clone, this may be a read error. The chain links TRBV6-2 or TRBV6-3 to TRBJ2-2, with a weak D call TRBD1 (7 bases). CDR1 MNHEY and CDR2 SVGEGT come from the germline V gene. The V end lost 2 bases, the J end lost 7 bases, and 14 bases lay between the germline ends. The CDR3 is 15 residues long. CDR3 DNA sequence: TGTGCCAGCAGTTACGGAGGGGGCTCCGTCGGGGAGCTGTTTTTT. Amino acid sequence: CASSYGGGSVGELFF.

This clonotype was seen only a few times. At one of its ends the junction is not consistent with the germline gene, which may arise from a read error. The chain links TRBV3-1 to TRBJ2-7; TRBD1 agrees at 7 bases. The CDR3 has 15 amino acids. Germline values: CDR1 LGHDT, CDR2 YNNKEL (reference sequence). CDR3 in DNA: TGTGCCAGCACCCAACAGGGGCATGATGGGGACGAGCAGTACTTC. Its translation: CASTQQGHDGDEQYF.

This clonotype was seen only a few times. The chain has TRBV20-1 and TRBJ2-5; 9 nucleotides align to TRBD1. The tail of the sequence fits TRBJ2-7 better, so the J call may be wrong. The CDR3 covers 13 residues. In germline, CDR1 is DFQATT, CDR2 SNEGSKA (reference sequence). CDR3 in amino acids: CSAPGTGFCEQYF. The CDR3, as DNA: TGCAGTGCTCCCGGGACAGGGTTCTGCGAGCAGTACTTC.

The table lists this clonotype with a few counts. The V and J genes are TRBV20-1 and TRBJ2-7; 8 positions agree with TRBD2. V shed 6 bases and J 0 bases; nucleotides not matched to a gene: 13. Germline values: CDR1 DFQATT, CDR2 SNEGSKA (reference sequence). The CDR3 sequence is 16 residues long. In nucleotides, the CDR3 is TGCAGTGCCACGCCCGTTAAGCGGGGGACCTCCTACGAGCAGTACTTC. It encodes CSATPVKRGTSYEQYF.

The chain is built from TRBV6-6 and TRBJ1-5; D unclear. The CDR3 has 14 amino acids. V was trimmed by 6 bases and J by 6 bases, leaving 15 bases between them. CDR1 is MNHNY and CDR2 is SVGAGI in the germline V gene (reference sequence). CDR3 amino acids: CASSGGGMAQPQHF. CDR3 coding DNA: TGTGCCAGCAGCGGAGGAGGGATGGCTCAGCCCCAGCATTTT.

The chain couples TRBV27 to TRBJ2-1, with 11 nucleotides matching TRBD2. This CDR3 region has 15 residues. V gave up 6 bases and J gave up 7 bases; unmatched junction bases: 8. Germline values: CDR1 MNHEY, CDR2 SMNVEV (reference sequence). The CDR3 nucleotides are TGTGCCAGCAGCCATAGCGGGGGGGCCTTTAATGAGCAGTTCTTC. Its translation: CASSHSGGAFNEQFF.

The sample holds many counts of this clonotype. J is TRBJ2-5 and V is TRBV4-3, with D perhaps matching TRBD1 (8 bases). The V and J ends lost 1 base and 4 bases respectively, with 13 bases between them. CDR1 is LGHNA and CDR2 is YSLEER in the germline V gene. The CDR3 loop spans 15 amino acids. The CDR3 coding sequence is TGCGCCAGCAGCCAAGGGACAGGGAGGGGAGAGACCCAGTACTTC. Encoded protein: CASSQGTGRGETQYF.

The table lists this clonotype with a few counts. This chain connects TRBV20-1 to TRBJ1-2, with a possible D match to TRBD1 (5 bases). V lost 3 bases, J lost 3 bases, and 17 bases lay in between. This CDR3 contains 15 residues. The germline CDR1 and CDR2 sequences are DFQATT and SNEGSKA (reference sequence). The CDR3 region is CSASELLRAHYGYTF. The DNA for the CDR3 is TGCAGTGCTAGTGAACTCCTCAGGGCGCACTATGGCTACACCTTC.

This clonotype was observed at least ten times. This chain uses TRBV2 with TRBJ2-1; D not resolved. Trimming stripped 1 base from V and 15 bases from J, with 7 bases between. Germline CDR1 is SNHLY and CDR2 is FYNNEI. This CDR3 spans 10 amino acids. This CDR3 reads CASSEGSPFF. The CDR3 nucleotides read TGTGCCAGCAGTGAAGGGAGTCCGTTCTTC.

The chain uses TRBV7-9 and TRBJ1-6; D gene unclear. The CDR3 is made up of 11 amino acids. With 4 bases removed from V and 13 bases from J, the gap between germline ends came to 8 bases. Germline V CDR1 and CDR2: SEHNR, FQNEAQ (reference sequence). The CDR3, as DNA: TGTGCCAGCAGCTCCGGAACCCCCCTCCACTTT. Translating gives CASSSGTPLHF.

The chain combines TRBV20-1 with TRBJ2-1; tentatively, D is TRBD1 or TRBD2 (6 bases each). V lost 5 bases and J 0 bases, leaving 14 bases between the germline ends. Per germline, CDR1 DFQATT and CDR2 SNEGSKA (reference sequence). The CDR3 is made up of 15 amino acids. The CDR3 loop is CSARPRDNSYNEQFF. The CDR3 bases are TGCAGTGCTCGCCCGCGGGACAACTCCTACAATGAGCAGTTCTTC.

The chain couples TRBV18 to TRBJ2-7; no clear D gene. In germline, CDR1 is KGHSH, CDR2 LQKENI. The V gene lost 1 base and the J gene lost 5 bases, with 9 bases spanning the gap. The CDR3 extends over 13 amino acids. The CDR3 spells CASSPRKFDEQYF. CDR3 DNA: TGTGCCAGCTCACCACGCAAGTTCGACGAGCAGTACTTC.